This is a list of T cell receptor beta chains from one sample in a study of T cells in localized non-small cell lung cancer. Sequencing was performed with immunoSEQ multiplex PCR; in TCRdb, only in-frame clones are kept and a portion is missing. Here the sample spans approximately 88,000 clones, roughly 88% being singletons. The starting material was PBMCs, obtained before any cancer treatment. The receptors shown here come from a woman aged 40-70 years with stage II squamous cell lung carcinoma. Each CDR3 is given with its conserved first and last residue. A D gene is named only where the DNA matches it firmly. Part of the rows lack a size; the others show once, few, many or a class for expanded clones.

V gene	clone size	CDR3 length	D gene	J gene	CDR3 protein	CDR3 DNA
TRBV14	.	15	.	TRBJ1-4	CASSQVGATNEKLFF	TGTGCCAGCAGCCAAGTCGGGGCAACTAATGAAAAACTGTTTTTT
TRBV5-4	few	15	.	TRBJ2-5	CASSPYGGRQETQYF	TGTGCCAGCAGCCCGTATGGGGGCAGGCAAGAGACCCAGTACTTC
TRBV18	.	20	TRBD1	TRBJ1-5	CASSPRGSNKTGGLNQPQHF	TGTGCCAGCTCACCACGGGGTAGCAACAAGACAGGGGGCTTAAATCAGCCCCAGCATTTT
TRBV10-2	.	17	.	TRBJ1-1	CASSRAGAKGMNTEAFF	TGCGCCAGCAGTCGGGCAGGAGCTAAGGGAATGAACACTGAAGCTTTCTTT
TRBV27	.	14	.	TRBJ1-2	CASSFGGLNYGYTF	TGTGCCAGCAGTTTTGGGGGACTGAACTATGGCTACACCTTC
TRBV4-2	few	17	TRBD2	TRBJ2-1	CASSQISLGREGNEQFF	TGTGCCAGCAGCCAAATAAGTCTCGGGAGGGAGGGGAATGAGCAGTTCTTC
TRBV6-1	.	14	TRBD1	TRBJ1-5	CASSWGDRDQPQHF	TGTGCCAGCAGCTGGGGGGACAGGGATCAGCCCCAGCATTTT
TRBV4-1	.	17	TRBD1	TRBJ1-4	CASTAKDRGTSNEKLFF	TGCGCCAGCACCGCCAAGGACAGGGGAACCTCTAATGAAAAACTGTTTTTT
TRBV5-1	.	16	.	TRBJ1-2	CASSPNGKGANYGYTF	TGCGCCAGCAGCCCGAACGGGAAGGGCGCTAACTATGGCTACACCTTC
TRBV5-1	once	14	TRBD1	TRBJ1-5	CASSSGTGSEPQHF	TGCGCCAGCAGCTCCGGGACAGGGAGTGAGCCCCAGCATTTT
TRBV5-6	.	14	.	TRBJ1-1	CASSLVRLNTEAFF	TGTGCCAGCAGCTTGGTCAGACTGAACACTGAAGCTTTCTTT
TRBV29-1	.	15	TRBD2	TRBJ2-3	CSYPRSGGVTDTQYF	TGCAGCTACCCCCGAAGCGGGGGGGTCACAGATACGCAGTATTTT
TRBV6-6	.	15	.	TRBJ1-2	CASSYSNRGVNGYTF	TGTGCCAGCAGTTACTCGAATCGGGGGGTAAATGGCTACACCTTC
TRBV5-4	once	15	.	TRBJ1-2	CASSDRRGQLYGYTF	TGTGCCAGCAGCGACCGCCGTGGACAGTTATATGGCTACACCTTC
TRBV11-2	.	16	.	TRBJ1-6	CASSLEIGSYNSPLHF	TGTGCCAGCAGCTTAGAAATCGGCTCCTATAATTCACCCCTCCACTTT
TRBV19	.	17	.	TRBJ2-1	CASSTSDRARFGGEQFF	TGTGCCAGTAGTACCTCTGACAGAGCACGCTTCGGAGGTGAGCAGTTCTTC
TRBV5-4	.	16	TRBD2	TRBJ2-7	CASSLRTSGSTYEQYF	TGTGCCAGCAGCCTTAGGACTAGCGGGAGTACCTACGAGCAGTACTTC
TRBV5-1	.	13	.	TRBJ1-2	CASTSGSIYGYTF	TGCGCCAGCACTTCAGGGAGTATCTATGGCTACACCTTC
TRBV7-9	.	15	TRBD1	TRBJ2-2	CASSSGQGSTGELFF	TGTGCCAGCAGCTCCGGACAGGGGTCTACCGGGGAGCTGTTTTTT
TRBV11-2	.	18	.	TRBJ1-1	CASSYWSWATGVNTEAFF	TGTGCCAGCAGCTACTGGAGTTGGGCCACCGGGGTGAACACTGAAGCTTTCTTT